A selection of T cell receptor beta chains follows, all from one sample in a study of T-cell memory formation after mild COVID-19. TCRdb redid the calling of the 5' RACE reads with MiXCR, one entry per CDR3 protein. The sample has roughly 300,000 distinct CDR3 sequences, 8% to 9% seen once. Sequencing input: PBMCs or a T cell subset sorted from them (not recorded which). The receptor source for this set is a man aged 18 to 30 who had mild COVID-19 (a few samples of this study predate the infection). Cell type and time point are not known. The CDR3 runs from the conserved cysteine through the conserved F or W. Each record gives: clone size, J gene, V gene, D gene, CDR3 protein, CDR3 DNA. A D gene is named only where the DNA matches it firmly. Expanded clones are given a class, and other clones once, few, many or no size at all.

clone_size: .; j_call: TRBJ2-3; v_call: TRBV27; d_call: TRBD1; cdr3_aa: CASSLRPGTGAADTQYF; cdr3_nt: TGTGCCAGCAGTTTACGACCGGGGACAGGGGCGGCGGATACGCAGTATTTT
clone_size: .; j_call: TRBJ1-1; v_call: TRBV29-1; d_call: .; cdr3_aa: CSVVDRSNTEAFF; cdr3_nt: TGCAGCGTGGTAGACAGGAGCAACACTGAAGCTTTCTTT
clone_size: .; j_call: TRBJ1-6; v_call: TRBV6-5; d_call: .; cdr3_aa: CASRQAGYDSPLHF; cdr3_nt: TGTGCCAGCAGGCAAGCAGGGTACGACTCACCCCTCCACTTT
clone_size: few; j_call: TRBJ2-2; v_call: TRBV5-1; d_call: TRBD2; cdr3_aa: CASSLIAGGPKTGELFF; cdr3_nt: TGCGCCAGCAGCTTGATAGCGGGGGGGCCGAAGACCGGGGAGCTGTTTTTT
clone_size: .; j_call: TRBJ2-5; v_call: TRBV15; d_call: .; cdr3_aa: CATSRDRAGFQETQYF; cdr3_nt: TGTGCCACCAGCAGAGATCGGGCGGGCTTCCAAGAGACCCAGTACTTC
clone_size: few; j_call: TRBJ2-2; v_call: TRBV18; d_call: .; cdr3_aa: CASSKWETDTGELFF; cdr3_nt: TGTGCCAGCTCAAAGTGGGAGACGGACACCGGGGAGCTGTTTTTT
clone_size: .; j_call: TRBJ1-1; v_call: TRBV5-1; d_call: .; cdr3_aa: CASSLGGGITEAFF; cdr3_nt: TGCGCCAGCAGCTTGGGTGGGGGGATCACTGAAGCTTTCTTT
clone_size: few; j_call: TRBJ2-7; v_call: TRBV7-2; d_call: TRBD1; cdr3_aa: CASSPQGSAYEQYF; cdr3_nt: TGTGCCAGCAGCCCACAGGGGTCGGCCTACGAGCAGTACTTC
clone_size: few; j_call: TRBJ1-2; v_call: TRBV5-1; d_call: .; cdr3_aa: CASSLRRGNYGYTF; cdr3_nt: TGCGCCAGCAGCTTGCGTCGGGGAAACTATGGCTACACCTTC
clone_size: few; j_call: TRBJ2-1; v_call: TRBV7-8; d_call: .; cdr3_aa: CASTPGDSRSMQFF; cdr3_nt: TGTGCCAGCACCCCTGGTGACTCCCGCTCGATGCAGTTCTTC
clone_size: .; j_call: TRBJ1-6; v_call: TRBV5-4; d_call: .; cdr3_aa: CASSLEWRPNSPLHF; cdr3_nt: TGTGCCAGCAGCTTGGAGTGGAGGCCAAATTCACCCCTCCACTTT
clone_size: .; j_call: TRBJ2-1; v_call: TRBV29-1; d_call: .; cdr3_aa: CSVGVPYNEQFF; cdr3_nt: TGCAGCGTTGGGGTGCCCTACAATGAGCAGTTCTTC
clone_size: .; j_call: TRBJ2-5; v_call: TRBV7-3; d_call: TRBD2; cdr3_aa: CASSPSGGLETQYF; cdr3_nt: TGTGCCAGCAGCCCTAGCGGGGGCCTAGAGACCCAGTACTTC
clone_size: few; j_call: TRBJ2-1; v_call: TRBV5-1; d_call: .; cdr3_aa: CASSLASINEQFF; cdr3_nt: TGCGCCAGCAGCTTGGCTAGCATCAATGAGCAGTTCTTC
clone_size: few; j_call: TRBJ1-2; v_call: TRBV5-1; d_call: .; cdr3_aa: CASSSPGTLPNYGYTF; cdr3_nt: TGCGCCAGCAGCTCGCCCGGGACCCTTCCTAACTATGGCTACACCTTC
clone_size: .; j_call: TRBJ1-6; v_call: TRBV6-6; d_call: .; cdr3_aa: CASSYLTDNSPLHF; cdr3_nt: TGTGCCAGCAGTTACTTGACAGATAATTCACCCCTCCACTTT
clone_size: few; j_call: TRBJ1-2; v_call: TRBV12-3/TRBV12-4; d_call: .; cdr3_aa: CASRRSGLRIKYGYTF; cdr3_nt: TGTGCCAGCCGACGTTCGGGCCTACGGATCAAGTATGGCTACACCTTC
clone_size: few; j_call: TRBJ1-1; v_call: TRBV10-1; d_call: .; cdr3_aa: CASSEGKGEAFF; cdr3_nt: TGCGCCAGCAGTGAGGGAAAGGGGGAAGCTTTCTTT
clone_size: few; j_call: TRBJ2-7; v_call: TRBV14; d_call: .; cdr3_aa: CASSQLPQEQYF; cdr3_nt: TGTGCCAGCAGCCAACTCCCACAGGAGCAGTACTTC
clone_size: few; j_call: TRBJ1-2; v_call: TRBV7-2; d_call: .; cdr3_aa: CASSPQTGDYGYTF; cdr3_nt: TGTGCCAGCAGCCCCCAGACAGGAGACTATGGCTACACCTTC
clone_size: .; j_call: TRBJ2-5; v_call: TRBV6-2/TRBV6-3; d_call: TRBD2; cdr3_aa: CASETRGGSQETQYF; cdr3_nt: TGTGCCAGCGAAACGCGGGGGGGGAGCCAAGAGACCCAGTACTTC
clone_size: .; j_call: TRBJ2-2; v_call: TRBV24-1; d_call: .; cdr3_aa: CATSGDTGELFF; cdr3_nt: TGTGCCACCAGTGGGGACACCGGGGAGCTGTTTTTT
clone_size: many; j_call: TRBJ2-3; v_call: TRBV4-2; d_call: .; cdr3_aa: CASSQDRWGVDTQYF; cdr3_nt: TGTGCCAGCAGCCAAGATCGGTGGGGGGTAGATACGCAGTATTTT
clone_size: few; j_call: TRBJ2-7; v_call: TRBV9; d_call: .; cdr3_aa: CASSVGLAELYEQYF; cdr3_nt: TGTGCCAGCAGCGTAGGATTAGCAGAGCTATACGAGCAGTACTTC
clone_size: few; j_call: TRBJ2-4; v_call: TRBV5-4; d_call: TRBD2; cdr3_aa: CATGGGAYNIQYF; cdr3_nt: TGTGCCACCGGCGGGGGGGCTTACAACATTCAGTACTTC
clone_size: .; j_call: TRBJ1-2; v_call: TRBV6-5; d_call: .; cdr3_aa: CASKQASNYGYTF; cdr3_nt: TGTGCCAGCAAACAGGCTTCAAACTATGGCTACACCTTC
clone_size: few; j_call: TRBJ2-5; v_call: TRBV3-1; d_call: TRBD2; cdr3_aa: CASSPGGLAGRETQYF; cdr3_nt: TGTGCCAGCAGCCCAGGAGGACTAGCGGGCAGAGAGACCCAGTACTTC
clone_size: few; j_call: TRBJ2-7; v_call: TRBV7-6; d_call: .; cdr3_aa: CASSDWRYEQYF; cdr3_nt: TGTGCCAGCAGCGACTGGCGCTACGAGCAGTACTTC
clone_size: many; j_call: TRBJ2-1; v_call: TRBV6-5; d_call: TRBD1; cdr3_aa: CASKPGQGNDEQFF; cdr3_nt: TGTGCCAGCAAACCGGGACAGGGCAACGATGAGCAGTTCTTC
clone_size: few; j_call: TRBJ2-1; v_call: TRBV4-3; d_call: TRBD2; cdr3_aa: CASSHATSGGGNEQFF; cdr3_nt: TGCGCCAGCAGCCACGCGACTAGCGGGGGAGGCAATGAGCAGTTCTTC
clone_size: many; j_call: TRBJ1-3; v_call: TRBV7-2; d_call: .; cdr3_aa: CASSFAGNGGNTIYF; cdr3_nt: TGTGCCAGCAGCTTCGCGGGAAATGGTGGAAACACCATATATTTT
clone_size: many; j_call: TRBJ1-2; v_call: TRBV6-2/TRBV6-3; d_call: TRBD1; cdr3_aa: CASTEPRGNYGYTF; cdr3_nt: TGTGCCAGCACCGAACCCAGGGGGAACTATGGCTACACCTTC
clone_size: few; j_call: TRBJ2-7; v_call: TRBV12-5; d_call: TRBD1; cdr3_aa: CASGPEKQGAVYEQYF; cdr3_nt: TGTGCTAGTGGCCCCGAGAAGCAGGGGGCGGTTTACGAGCAGTACTTC
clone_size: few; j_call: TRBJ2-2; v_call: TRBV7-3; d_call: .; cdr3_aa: CASSPRETGELFF; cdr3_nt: TGTGCCAGCAGCCCACGAGAAACCGGGGAGCTGTTTTTT
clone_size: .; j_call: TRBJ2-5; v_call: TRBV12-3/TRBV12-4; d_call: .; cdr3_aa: CASSLAVATQYF; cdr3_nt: TGTGCCAGCAGTTTAGCGGTGGCGACCCAGTACTTC
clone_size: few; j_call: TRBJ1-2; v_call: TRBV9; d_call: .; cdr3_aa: CASSSGGVAGYTF; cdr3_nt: TGTGCCAGCAGCTCTGGGGGAGTGGCCGGCTACACCTTC
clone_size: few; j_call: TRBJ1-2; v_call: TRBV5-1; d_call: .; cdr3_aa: CASSLAVGPDYGYTF; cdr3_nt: TGCGCCAGCAGCTTGGCCGTGGGGCCCGACTATGGCTACACCTTC
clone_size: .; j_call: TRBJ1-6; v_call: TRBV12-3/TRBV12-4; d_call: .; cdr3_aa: CASRRARASPLHF; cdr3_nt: TGTGCCAGCAGACGGGCCAGAGCCTCACCCCTCCACTTT
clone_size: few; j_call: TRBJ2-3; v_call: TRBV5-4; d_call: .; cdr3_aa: CAGGQEGWSDTQYF; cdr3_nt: TGTGCCGGCGGCCAAGAGGGTTGGTCGGATACGCAGTATTTT
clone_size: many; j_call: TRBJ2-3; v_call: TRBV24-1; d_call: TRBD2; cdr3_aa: CATSDSPGLADTDTQYF; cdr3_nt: TGTGCCACCAGTGATTCCCCGGGACTAGCGGACACAGATACGCAGTATTTT
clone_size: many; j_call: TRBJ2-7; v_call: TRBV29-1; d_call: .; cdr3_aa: CSGRTGSYEQYF; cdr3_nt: TGCAGCGGCCGGACGGGCTCCTACGAGCAGTACTTC
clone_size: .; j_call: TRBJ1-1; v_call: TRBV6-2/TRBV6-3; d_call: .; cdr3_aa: CASSLGPRDTEAFF; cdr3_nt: TGTGCCAGCAGTTTGGGGCCGAGGGACACTGAAGCTTTCTTT
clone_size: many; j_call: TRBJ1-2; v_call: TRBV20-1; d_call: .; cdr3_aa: CSARDNYGYTF; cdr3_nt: TGCAGTGCTAGAGATAACTATGGCTACACCTTC
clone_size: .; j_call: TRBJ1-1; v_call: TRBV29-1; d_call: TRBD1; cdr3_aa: CSVTGSTGEAEAFF; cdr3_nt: TGCAGCGTGACGGGGTCGACAGGGGAGGCTGAAGCTTTCTTT
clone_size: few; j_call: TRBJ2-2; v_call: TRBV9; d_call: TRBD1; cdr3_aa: CASSVSDRPGELFF; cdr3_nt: TGTGCCAGCAGCGTTTCGGACAGGCCCGGGGAGCTGTTTTTT
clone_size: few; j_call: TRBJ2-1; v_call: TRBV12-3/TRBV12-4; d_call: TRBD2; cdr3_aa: CASRPLGLAGYNEQFF; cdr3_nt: TGTGCCAGCAGGCCACTTGGACTAGCGGGATACAATGAGCAGTTCTTC
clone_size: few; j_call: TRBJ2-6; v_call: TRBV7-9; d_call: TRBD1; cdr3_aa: CASSLDAGTGAGANVLTF; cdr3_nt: TGTGCCAGCAGCTTAGACGCCGGGACAGGGGCTGGGGCCAACGTCCTGACTTTC
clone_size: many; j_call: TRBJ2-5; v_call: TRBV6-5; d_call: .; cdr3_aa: CASRKGLALETQYF; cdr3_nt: TGTGCCAGCCGAAAGGGGCTAGCTTTGGAGACCCAGTACTTC
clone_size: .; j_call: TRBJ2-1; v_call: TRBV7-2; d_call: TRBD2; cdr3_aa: CASSLEPSGGYNEQFF; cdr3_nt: TGTGCCAGCAGCCTCGAGCCTAGCGGGGGTTACAATGAGCAGTTCTTC
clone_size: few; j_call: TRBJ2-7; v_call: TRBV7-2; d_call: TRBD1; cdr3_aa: CASGTGFTYEQYF; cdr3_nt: TGTGCCAGCGGGACAGGTTTTACCTACGAGCAGTACTTC
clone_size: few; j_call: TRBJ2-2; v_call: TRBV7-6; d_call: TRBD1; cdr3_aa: CASSPSTGGFTGELFF; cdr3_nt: TGTGCCAGCAGCCCTAGTACAGGGGGATTTACCGGGGAGCTGTTTTTT
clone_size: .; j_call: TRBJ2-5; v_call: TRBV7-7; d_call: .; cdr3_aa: CASSWGRGGQETQYF; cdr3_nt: TGTGCTAGCAGCTGGGGAAGGGGTGGACAAGAGACCCAGTACTTC
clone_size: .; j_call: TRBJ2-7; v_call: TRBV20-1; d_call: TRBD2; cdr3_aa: CSATRSSFSGGPSKQYF; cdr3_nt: TGCAGTGCTACCCGAAGCTCTTTTAGCGGGGGCCCCTCCAAGCAGTACTTC
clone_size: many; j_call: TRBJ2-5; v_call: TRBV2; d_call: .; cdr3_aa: CASSRGEQETQYF; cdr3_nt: TGTGCCAGTAGCAGGGGCGAACAAGAGACCCAGTACTTC